The clone carrying this T cell receptor (beta chain) was detected a few times. These data come from a study of T cell responses to AZD1222 COVID-19 vaccine. CDR1 and CDR2 (germline): LGHDT, YNNKEL (reference sequence). This CDR3 comprises 14 residues. V lost 6 bases to trimming and J lost 5 bases, with 14 bases between them. The assay was immunoSEQ multiplex PCR, and TCRdb's table has in-frame clones only and misses some. Among about 99,000 clones listed, more than 85% were seen once. The rearrangement joins TRBV3-1 (or the pseudogene TRBV3-2) to TRBJ2-1; no definite D call. Sequencing was performed on peripheral blood, taken 28 days after the second AZD1222 dose. The TCR originated in an adult who received the AZD1222 COVID-19 vaccine. CDR3 coding DNA: TGTGCCAGCAGACAGTTTGGTCGGAACAATGAGCAGTTCTTC. This sequence encodes CASRQFGRNNEQFF.